The 16 T cell receptor beta chains below were found in one sample sequenced in a study of human T cells and chemical hapten exposure. Time point defined: patch test 1, 2 weeks after DPC sensitization. Described treatment: therapeutic diphenylcyclopropenone sensitization with weekly scalp DPC. It was unfractionated whole blood from which total RNA was extracted. TCRdb re-analysed the RACE reads in MiXCR, keeping a single row per CDR3 protein. This table holds roughly 48,000 distinct CDR3 sequences, 9.5% to 11% found once. The source material was whole blood, sampled in connection with sensitization to the hapten diphenylcyclopropenone (DPC). The receptors were sampled from a woman aged 40-49 years with alopecia areata. Some clones in this sample may be carry-over from other donors' samples.

The chain uses TRBV6-5 and TRBJ2-2; D unclear. Trimming left V 4 bases short and J 4 bases short, with 10 bases between. The length of the CDR3 is 14 residues. Germline V gene data show CDR1 as MNHEY and CDR2 as SVGAGI. DNA for the CDR3: TGTGCCAGCAGTTCCCCCTCAGGCACCGGGGAGCTGTTTTTT. Protein product: CASSSPSGTGELFF.

This clonotype was counted between two and nine times. The chain has TRBV7-2 and TRBJ2-2, with D uncertain. With 1 base removed from V and 5 bases from J, the gap between germline ends came to 5 bases. This CDR3 comprises 13 residues. The germline gives CDR1 SGHTA, CDR2 FQGNSA. In nucleotides, the CDR3 is TGTGCCAGCAGCTTAGAGGAGACCGGGGAGCTGTTTTTT. Translating it yields CASSLEETGELFF.

The table lists this clonotype with many counts. The V gene is TRBV28, the J gene TRBJ1-1, with 8 bases aligning to TRBD1. Germline loops: CDR1 MDHEN, CDR2 SYDVKM. Losses at the gene ends were 4 bases for V and 0 bases for J; bases not matched to a gene: 1. This CDR3 is built from 14 residues. CDR3 nucleotides: TGTGCCAGCAGTTCGGGACAGGTGAACACTGAAGCTTTCTTT. Amino acid sequence: CASSSGQVNTEAFF.

This clonotype was counted at least ten times. This rearrangement joins TRBV29-1 to TRBJ2-1; the D is unclear. The CDR3 has 13 amino acids. Germline V CDR1 and CDR2: SQVTM, ANQGSEA. V shed 4 bases and J shed 0 bases, with 7 bases lying between them. The CDR3 spells CSVAATSYNEQFF. The CDR3 DNA follows: TGCAGCGTTGCAGCTACCTCCTACAATGAGCAGTTCTTC.

This clonotype was recorded a few times. This chain links TRBV5-6 with TRBJ2-3; tentative D call: TRBD2 (5 bases). V lost 4 bases and J lost 3, with 15 bases in between. The CDR3 length is 15 residues. Germline V CDR1 and CDR2: SGHDT, YYEEEE. CDR3 loop: CASSPDSPRTDTQYF. The DNA for the CDR3 is TGTGCCAGCAGCCCGGACTCTCCAAGGACAGATACGCAGTATTTT. Full variable domain (outside the CDR3, taken from reference TRBV5-6 and TRBJ2-3): DAGVTQSPTHLIKTRGQQVTLRCSPKSGHDTVSWYQQALGQGPQFIFQYYEEEERQRGNFPDRFSGHQFPNYSSELNVNALLLGDSALYLCASSPDSPRTDTQYFGPGTRLTVL.

In its sample, this clonotype was seen a few times. The CDR3, as DNA: TGTGCCAGCAGTTTCGGACAGCTCCAAGAGACCCAGTACTTC. Its translation is CASSFGQLQETQYF. This chain connects TRBV27 to TRBJ2-5; D perhaps matches TRBD1 (6 bases). Deletions cut 3 bases from V and 1 base from J, with 9 bases between. Germline V gives CDR1 MNHEY, CDR2 SMNVEV (reference sequence). The CDR3 runs 14 residues.

The chain combines TRBV20-1 with TRBJ2-1; unclear D gene. The CDR3 length is 17 residues. CDR1 and CDR2 from the germline V gene are DFQATT and SNEGSKA (reference sequence). Trimming took off 0 bases at V and 0 bases at J, with 15 bases between the two ends. The CDR3, as DNA: TGCAGTGCTAGAGATCCCCTCCCCACCCACTCCTACAATGAGCAGTTCTTC. It is translated as CSARDPLPTHSYNEQFF.

A few counts support this clonotype. V and J are TRBV11-2 and TRBJ2-5; 14 bases are shared with TRBD2. The J segment lost 4 bases and the V segment lost 5 bases, leaving 3 bases of the junction unmatched. CDR3 length: 15 residues. Germline lookup yields CDR1 SGHAT and CDR2 FQNNGV. CDR3 region: CASSPGTSGRETQYF. The CDR3 DNA reads as TGTGCCAGCAGCCCAGGGACTAGCGGGAGAGAGACCCAGTACTTC.

This clonotype has more than one count but fewer than ten. The V and J genes are TRBV10-2 and TRBJ2-1; 16 positions match TRBD2. V gave up 0 bases and J gave up 14 bases; unmatched junction bases: 7. The CDR3 runs 16 residues. CDR1 and CDR2 from the germline V gene are WSHSY and SAAADI. CDR3 nucleotide sequence: TGCGCCAGCAGTGAGTCCGGGACTAGCGGGAGGGGCTCCAAGTTCTTC. Translated, it gives CASSESGTSGRGSKFF.

This clonotype was counted at least ten times. The genes are TRBV6-4 and TRBJ2-4, with TRBD2 matching 9 bases. The germline V gene encodes CDR1 MRHNA and CDR2 SNTAGT. The CDR3 runs to 14 residues. V gave up 3 bases and J gave up 6 bases; unmatched junction bases: 3. In DNA, the CDR3 is TGTGCCAGCAGTGAAGGAGCGGGAGGAAACATTCAGTACTTC. Amino acids: CASSEGAGGNIQYF.

This chain links TRBV6-1 with TRBJ2-3; D remains unclear. The CDR3 totals 18 residues. Germline CDR1 and CDR2: MNHNS and SASEGT. Between the trimmed V and J ends, which lost 4 bases and 11 bases, there was a span of 31 bases. CDR3 amino acids: CASSAASESTDTFNRQYF. DNA for the CDR3: TGTGCCAGCAGTGCCGCGAGCGAGAGCACAGATACGTTTAATCGGCAGTATTTT.

This clonotype was counted at least ten times. The chain links TRBV10-3 to TRBJ2-1; possible D gene TRBD2, 6 bases. The V end was cut by 3 bases, the J end by 5 bases, with 11 bases between. Germline V gene sequence: CDR1 ENHRY, CDR2 SYGVKD. This CDR3 spans 14 amino acids. CDR3 DNA: TGTGCCATCAGTGACCGGGGGAGCAACAATGAGCAGTTCTTC. Its protein product is CAISDRGSNNEQFF.

This clonotype appeared many times. The rearrangement links TRBV18 to TRBJ2-5, with a possible D match to TRBD2 (6 bases). Trimming stripped 4 bases from V and 2 bases from J, with 17 bases between. Germline CDR1 and CDR2: KGHSH and LQKENI. The CDR3 has 16 residues. In nucleotides, the CDR3 is TGTGCCAGCTCACTCTTCCACGGCCGGGAGCAAGAGACCCAGTACTTC. Translated: CASSLFHGREQETQYF.

The chain couples TRBV12-3 or TRBV12-4 to TRBJ2-2; 9 bases line up with TRBD2. The V and J ends lost 5 bases and 1 base, in that order; junction bases with no gene match: 2. CDR3 length: 15 residues. CDR3: CASSLTSGNTGELFF. DNA of the CDR3: TGTGCCAGCAGTCTGACTAGCGGGAACACCGGGGAGCTGTTTTTT.

This clonotype has a count of ten or more. The genes are TRBV28 and TRBJ1-1, with unresolved D. This CDR3 comprises 12 residues. Germline CDR1 MDHEN, CDR2 SYDVKM. Trimming left V 8 bases short and J 2 bases short, with 9 bases between. The CDR3 here is CASSGLNTEAFF. The CDR3 DNA reads TGTGCCAGCTCGGGCTTAAACACTGAAGCTTTCTTT.

The chain is built from TRBV10-3 and TRBJ1-4, with a weak D call TRBD1 (6 bases). The germline V gene encodes CDR1 ENHRY and CDR2 SYGVKD. The ends were cut back, 2 bases at V and 5 bases at J, with 6 bases in the middle. CDR3 length: 13 amino acids. The CDR3 region has the DNA TGTGCCATCAGTGAGGGGGGCAATGAAAAACTGTTTTTT. Encoded protein: CAISEGGNEKLFF.